The T cell receptor beta chain under discussion was sequenced for a study of CD8 T cells in ankylosing spondylitis. Study outcomes and limitations: Earlier authors reported some of these motif variants in reactive arthritis synovial fluid and blood.

The CDR3 length is 15 residues. The germline V and J ends were trimmed by 0 bases and 7 bases, with 13 bases remaining between them. The germline V gene encodes CDR1 SGHVS and CDR2 FQNEAQ. The TCR beta libraries were generated through quantitative 5'-RACE incorporating molecular barcodes. One entry per CDR3 protein, called by TCRdb with MiXCR from the 5' RACE reads. The data hold about 39,000 distinct CDR3 sequences, with 10% observed a single time. This clonotype came up many times. Its matching antigen is unknown. The gene calls are TRBV7-8 and TRBJ1-5, with D maybe TRBD1 (6 bases). The receptor's source is a male donor with ankylosing spondylitis or in good health (not recorded which). The material sequenced was blood, either unsorted or a sorted T cell fraction (not recorded which). The CDR3 sequence is CASSLAFSGAQPQHF. The CDR3 DNA reads as TGTGCCAGCAGCTTAGCGTTTTCAGGGGCCCAGCCCCAGCATTTT.